Shown below are 3 T cell receptor beta chains from a single sample sequenced in a study of Tregs in tolerant kidney transplant recipients. Using immunoSEQ multiplex PCR, the repertoire was profiled, and TCRdb retains in-frame clones only, with some absent. Of approximately 2,700 clones in the sample, around two fifths were seen once. Their cognate antigens are unknown. Sequencing input: Tregs from blood cultured with allogeneic cells. All receptors come from a human donor in good health.

J is TRBJ2-1 and V is TRBV2; 15 bases align to TRBD2. After removal of 4 bases from V and 9 bases from J, the junction contained 7 bases not matched to a gene. Germline CDR1 is SNHLY and CDR2 is FYNNEI. The CDR3 runs 16 residues. The DNA for the CDR3 is TGTGCCAGCAGTGCTACGTGGGGACTAGCGGGGGGTGAGCAGTTCTTC. Amino acids: CASSATWGLAGGEQFF.

The table lists this clone with a few counts. The J gene is TRBJ2-3, the V gene TRBV7-9; TRBD2 aligns across 10 bases. J gave up 4 bases and V 1 base, and 5 bases lay outside the gene matches. Germline CDR1 reads SEHNR; CDR2 reads FQNEAQ (reference sequence). This CDR3 has 16 amino acids. The CDR3 DNA reads as TGTGCCAGCAGCTTAGGAGCGGGAGGGCCCCCAGATACGCAGTATTTT. Its translation: CASSLGAGGPPDTQYF.

As to this clone: This may be a read error: a much more frequent sequence differs by one nucleotide. This specimen includes other DNA sequences encoding the same CDR3. V and J are TRBV29-1 and TRBJ2-7, with D perhaps TRBD1 (6 bases). The CDR3 extends over 13 amino acids. Germline CDR1 reads SQVTM; CDR2 reads ANQGSEA. CDR3 loop: CSVRRDISYEQYF. CDR3 in DNA: TGCAGCGTACGCCGGGACATTTCCTACGAACAGTACTTC.